Below, one T cell receptor beta chain is given with its context. CDR3 length: 14 residues. Trimming removed 4 bases at V and 1 base at J, with 10 bases between. The V gene's germline CDR1 is SGHRS and CDR2 YFSETQ. How the authors handled the data: Estimated nucleated cell counts came from reference gene primer amplification. This table comes from immunoSEQ multiplex PCR, and its TCRdb copy is limited to in-frame clones, with some not included. V, J and clone size derive from that table, while D and trimming were established from the DNA sequence. This repertoire shows approximately 320,000 clones, roughly 91% found once; its top ten account for approximately 10%. The data derive from a study of blood T cell repertoires in COVID-19. Looking at the study overall: Sources were T cells, B-cell-depleted T cells, or PBMCs; the material itself was cDNA or gDNA.

The clonotype was recovered from a woman in her 30s with COVID-19, enrolled during active disease. This rearrangement joins TRBV5-1 to TRBJ2-3, with D perhaps TRBD1 (6 bases). The sample comprised peripheral blood. The CDR3 here is CASSGGRGTDTQYF. The DNA of the CDR3 is TGCGCCAGCAGCGGGGGCAGGGGCACAGATACGCAGTATTTT.